This entry concerns a single T cell receptor beta chain. CDR1 is ENHRY, CDR2 SYGVKD, per germline. Germline trimming cut 3 bases from V and 3 bases from J; bases unmatched to any gene: 8. The length of the CDR3 is 17 residues. The record originates from a study of blood T cell repertoires in COVID-19. About the study: T cells, B-cell-depleted T cells, or PBMCs supplied cDNA or gDNA.

Participants, about 18 to 90 years old, spanned around 26 US areas. Cohort assignment relied on participant-reported clinical history. Sequencing used immunoSEQ multiplex PCR; TCRdb keeps in-frame clones, though not all of them. Here the sample spans some 340,000 clones, over 90% being singletons. The origin of this receptor is a woman in her thirties who had been exposed to COVID-19. The rearrangement joins TRBV10-3 to TRBJ2-2, with 9 bases that match TRBD2. The sample comprised PBMCs or T cells enriched from blood (not recorded which). CDR3 protein: CAISDRSGGTYTGELFF. The CDR3 region has the DNA TGTGCCATCAGTGATAGAAGCGGGGGGACGTACACCGGGGAGCTGTTTTTT.